This section outlines one TCR beta chain sequence together with its context. There is no known antigen for this receptor. No base qualities exist here, and no much larger clone lies one base off it. Library preparation employed the immunoSEQ multiplex PCR assay. A mixture of 60 forward primers for TCR Vbeta segments and 13 reverse primers for TCR Jbeta segments was used in the multiplex PCR. The CDR3 region of rearranged TCR beta genes was amplified from genomic DNA with a multiplex PCR assay. On the Illumina HiSeq System, the amplified TCR beta libraries were sequenced as 87-base-pair reads. Per the authors' processing: A later analysis tallied some 79 million unique TCR beta chains across the 640 or so repertoires, and around 12 million of those chains were shared by two or more donors. A nearest-neighbor algorithm error-corrected the raw reads and collapsed the reads into unique sequences, merging closely related sequences to remove PCR and sequencing errors. To assign V, D and J gene segments, CDR3 sequences were aligned to IMGT reference sequences. For a sequence to be retained, a match of at least six nucleotides was required to both a V gene segment and a J gene segment. A rearrangement counted as productive if the CDR3 had no stop codons and remained in frame with V and J, and every other rearrangement counted as non-productive. Following IMGT convention, CDR3 was defined as the stretch from the second conserved V-encoded cysteine up to the conserved J-encoded phenylalanine. The earlier analysis of a few hundred of the donors excluded sequences that lacked an unambiguous match to a single V gene segment. An earlier analysis of several hundred of the donors called V segments functional above 56.7% productive rearrangements and segregating when the between-donor standard deviation exceeded 5%. To diagnose cytomegalovirus status from the catalog of TCR beta chain sequences, a statistical classification framework was built. In a later analysis, TCR nucleotide sequences were compared against IMGT/GENE-DB human TR gene sequences so that V and J genes could be assigned. The TCRdist pipeline was used in a later analysis to assign CDR3 sequences and most-parsimonious VDJ recombination scenarios. In a later analysis, each TCR beta chain was defined by its CDR3 amino acid sequence together with its V-gene family, and reads without a unique V-gene family were excluded. To address suspected cross-contamination and a sequencing artifact, a later analysis removed 550 to 750 highly shared, low-generation-probability nucleotide sequences. A later analysis calculated a clonal expansion index for each public chain from normalized within-repertoire ranks of inferred template counts. In a later analysis, generation probabilities were computed using a VDJ recombination model fitted to out-of-frame rearrangements, and the results were checked against IGoR. In a later analysis, TCR-TCR, TCR-HLA and TCR-CMV co-occurrence was scored with hypergeometric tests, and a repertoire-size bias correction was applied to TCR pairs. To estimate false discovery rates, a later analysis permuted the HLA or CMV assignments 20 times. In a later analysis, co-occurring TCRs were grouped with DBSCAN, and TCRdist sequence similarity was added when clustering was performed within HLA-allele-positive subsets. Repertoires with fewer than 30,000 or more than 120,000 public chains were left out of co-occurrence clustering, as were about 5 repertoires with anomalous nucleotide sharing. TCRdb took this table from immuneACCESS and kept in-frame rearrangements with V and J called. Such tables lack part of the clones; where checked against another copy, unresolved V genes explain under half of the gap, and the rest is unexplained. Clone size and V and J calls were adopted from that table, with D and trimming inferred from the DNA. Across this sample there are about 96,000 clones, with 64% seen only once. The ten largest clonotypes hold 3% to 3.5% of the sample.

The cohort was made up of 500 to 800 healthy bone marrow donors. Cohort members were all nominally healthy when sampled, although unrecorded immune exposures were likely present. The donor was CMV seronegative and was included in the group of a few hundred seronegative cohort members. A peripheral blood sample was collected from each donor, and TCR beta sequencing was performed on peripheral blood mononuclear cells. Genomic DNA extraction from the blood cell samples was performed with the Qiagen DNeasy Blood Extraction Kit. This sample is drawn from a study of cytomegalovirus exposure and HLA in healthy donors (dated by TCRdb to 2015 to 2018). Background for the entire study: An earlier analysis of some 620 of the donors reported 250 to 300 Gb of sequence data and 95 million to 140 million unique TCR beta sequences obtained from around 170 million T cells. In an earlier analysis of a few hundred of the donors, high-throughput TCR beta sequencing was used to judge whether each TCR beta V gene segment behaved as functional or pseudogenic. The later analysis used no new phenotypic data to find candidate immune exposures, relying instead on TCR beta sequences and their occurrence across donors. The aim of the study was to test whether cataloging public T cell receptors could identify signatures of past pathogen exposure. HLA typing covered class I and class II loci at four-digit resolution. A few DR-DQ haplotypes were handled as single units for association and clustering because linkage in the cohort was strong. Typing coverage differed by locus: A, B, C, DRB1 and DQB1 were typed in about 620-640 donors, DQA1 in roughly 510, DPA1 in approximately 600, and DPB1 in roughly 450. Across 398 genotyped donors of the cohort, an average of roughly 250,000 unique TCR beta nucleotide sequences per donor were sequenced, and 15% to 20% of those sequences were non-productive. Of the 350 to 450 genotyped donors, around 81% fell in the genetic ancestry cluster associated with self-reported Caucasian donors. Donor age, sex, ethnicity and CMV serostatus were collected together with the repertoire data. High-throughput TCR immunosequencing, statistical association of individual TCRs with disease status, and machine learning were combined to predict cytomegalovirus infection status. A later genetic analysis took genome-wide SNP genotypes for about three fifths of the 666 donors and used that subset as a discovery cohort. An early release covering approximately 600 HLA-typed donors comprised about 300 gigabases of sequencing data and 85 million to 100 million unique TCR sequences. The study used immunosequencing to profile the T cell repertoires of around 600 subjects and linked those repertoires to cytomegalovirus serostatus. In addition to the first cohort of approximately 650 subjects, a separate validation cohort of 130 or so different subjects was used. A later analysis re-examined previously published TCR beta repertoires from more than 550 donors and added high-resolution HLA genotyping to investigate patterns of TCR occurrence. All discovery cohort repertoires had been generated using a single sequencing platform.

Overall study results and their limits: A few of the identified cytomegalovirus-associated TCR beta chains were confirmed in vitro to be specific for cytomegalovirus antigens. Presence/absence analyses assumed roughly uniform sequencing depth across donors, an assumption that may not hold. It was suggested by the authors that the approach could potentially be generalized to other disease states and immunological phenotypes. Assigning TCR associations to individual alleles was difficult when HLA alleles, especially DR and DQ, strongly co-occurred. Linkage disequilibrium might explain the correlated functional status among segregating V segments, but an unknown experimental factor could not be excluded. The study listed 150 to 200 TCR beta chains as associated with cytomegalovirus. Because HLA typing was unavailable for some donors at each locus, only the typed subset was used in association tests. A later genetic analysis reported fewer N-insertions in productive TCRs among donors in an Asian-associated ancestry cluster than the roughly 650-donor mean. Cytomegalovirus status was reported to be diagnosed by the classifier with high specificity and sensitivity in both the original and validation cohorts. Compared with equally common non-associated chains, HLA-associated TCR beta chains in a later analysis were more clonally expanded and had lower generation probabilities. CMV serostatus was the only immune exposure information available for the cohort. An earlier analysis of approximately 530 of the donors showed that most TCR beta V segments appeared in productive rearrangements either about 90% or about 30% of the time, which broadly matched IMGT annotations. A later genetic analysis associated a missense DCLRE1C variant with V-gene and J-gene trimming of TCR beta chains, and an independent cohort replicated the association. According to a later analysis, TCR association rates differed among HLA loci, with DRB1 alleles showing the most associated TCRs and HLA-C alleles showing the fewest. Most TCR sequences were observed very rarely across donors, whereas some public TCRs were present in many individuals. This cohort had only TCR beta chains sequenced, and the lack of alpha or paired-chain data limited which features could be detected. Because the 87-base-pair reads could not distinguish some IMGT-functional V segments, including TRBV6-2 and TRBV6-3, those segments were excluded. A group of highly shared sequence variants was considered likely to be a technical artifact of the sequencing pipeline. In a later analysis, 16,951 TCR beta sequences were associated with specific HLA alleles at a false discovery rate of 0.05. Several of the top co-occurrence clusters appeared to be linked to parvovirus B19, influenza, CMV and Epstein-Barr virus, according to a later analysis. A further reported finding was that TCR beta sequences accurately predicted the HLA-A and HLA-B alleles for most subjects in the first cohort. Because counts were too low, some 16 rarely observed V segments, including chromosome 9 orphons, were excluded from the earlier analysis of 587 of the donors. According to a later analysis, most CMV-associated TCR beta chains appeared to be HLA-restricted, and the HLA associations seemed to be driven largely by CMV exposure.

After removal of 3 bases from V and 6 bases from J, the junction retains 13 bases not matched to a gene. Counted from cysteine to phenylalanine, this CDR3 has 16 amino acids. Of the read, only the CDR3 DNA is kept; its 48 bases are in frame from base 1. Via the germline V gene, CDR1 is SQVTM and CDR2 ANQGSEA. The origin of this receptor is a man in his 60s in good health and CMV-seronegative. Material: PBMCs. The rearranged chain carries TRBV29-1 and TRBJ2-5, with 10 middle bases fitting TRBD2. CDR3 protein: CSVDSVSGGAKKTQYF. The sequenced DNA is TGCAGCGTTGATTCGGTCAGCGGGGGGGCAAAAAAGACCCAGTACTTC.